This is a list of T cell receptor beta chains from one sample in a study of cytomegalovirus exposure and HLA in healthy donors. The data were produced by immunoSEQ multiplex PCR, yet TCRdb's version contains in-frame clones alone and is incomplete. Among fewer than 90,000 clones listed, about 96% were seen once. Sequencing input: PBMCs. The receptors were sampled from a man between 18 and 35 years old in good health and CMV-seropositive. Both conserved end residues are part of each CDR3. Fields, in order: V gene, clone size, J gene, D gene, CDR3 protein, CDR3 DNA. A D gene is named only where the DNA matches it firmly. Part of the rows lack a size; the others show once, few, many or a class for expanded clones.

TRBV27	-	TRBJ2-3	TRBD1	CASSSGQGGTADTQYF	TGTGCCAGCAGTTCAGGACAGGGGGGAACAGCAGATACGCAGTATTTT
TRBV2	-	TRBJ2-5	TRBD2	CASSELAGGPKETQYF	TGTGCCAGCAGTGAATTAGCGGGAGGGCCCAAGGAGACCCAGTACTTC
TRBV5-5	once	TRBJ2-5	-	CASSLAGGVGAQETQYF	TGTGCCAGCAGCTTGGCGGGAGGAGTGGGGGCTCAAGAGACCCAGTACTTC
TRBV7-9	-	TRBJ1-2	-	CASSADSLYGYTF	TGTGCCAGCAGCGCGGACAGCCTATATGGCTACACCTTC
TRBV10-3	-	TRBJ2-7	-	CAISESAGANYEQYF	TGTGCCATCAGTGAGTCGGCAGGGGCCAACTACGAGCAGTACTTC
TRBV5-6	-	TRBJ2-3	-	CASSLHAEGDTQYF	TGTGCCAGCAGCTTGCACGCAGAGGGCGATACGCAGTATTTT
TRBV10-3	-	TRBJ2-1	TRBD2	CAISGRLAGGTYNEQFF	TGTGCCATCAGTGGGAGACTAGCGGGGGGTACCTACAATGAGCAGTTCTTC
TRBV6-5	-	TRBJ2-7	-	CASTPIRGSEQYF	TGTGCCAGCACCCCCATCCGGGGTAGCGAGCAGTACTTC
TRBV6-5	-	TRBJ1-5	-	CASSQGYSNQPQHF	TGTGCCAGCAGCCAGGGTTATAGCAATCAGCCCCAGCATTTT
TRBV25-1	-	TRBJ2-7	-	CASSEWKVRGVDEQYF	TGTGCCAGCAGTGAATGGAAGGTCAGGGGGGTTGACGAGCAGTACTTC
TRBV2	-	TRBJ2-3	TRBD2	CASSRLAGALTDTQYF	TGTGCCAGCAGCAGGCTAGCGGGAGCGTTGACAGATACGCAGTATTTT
TRBV2	-	TRBJ2-1	TRBD2	CASSATGGSYNEQFF	TGTGCCAGCAGTGCCACGGGAGGCTCCTACAATGAGCAGTTCTTC
TRBV11-3	-	TRBJ2-1	-	CASSLDGLADEQFF	TGTGCCAGCAGCTTAGATGGACTTGCGGATGAGCAGTTCTTC
TRBV7-9	once	TRBJ2-2	TRBD1	CASSWDRGFAGELFF	TGTGCCAGCAGCTGGGACAGGGGGTTCGCCGGGGAGCTGTTTTTT
TRBV27	-	TRBJ1-1	-	CASSFYYLPPLPTEVNTEASF	TGTGCCAGCAGTTTTTACTACCTCCCTCCTCTACCTACGGAAGTGAACACTGAAGCTTCCTTT
TRBV5-1	-	TRBJ2-1	TRBD2	CASTGTSYNEQFF	TGCGCCAGCACCGGGACTAGTTACAATGAGCAGTTCTTC
TRBV18	-	TRBJ1-1	-	CASSDQSPRGNTEAFF	TGTGCCAGCTCAGACCAATCCCCCAGGGGCAACACTGAAGCTTTCTTT
TRBV7-9	-	TRBJ2-1	-	CASSLGQGLTEQFF	TGTGCCAGCAGCTTAGGTCAGGGTCTTACTGAGCAGTTCTTC
TRBV2	-	TRBJ2-5	-	CASSETSRETQYF	TGTGCCAGCAGTGAAACTAGCAGGGAGACCCAGTACTTC
TRBV6-5	once	TRBJ2-4	-	CASSYAPSPAKNIQYF	TGTGCCAGCAGTTACGCCCCTAGCCCAGCCAAAAACATTCAGTACTTC
TRBV5-1	once	TRBJ2-2	TRBD1	CASSSRPPTGGNTGELFF	TGCGCCAGCAGCTCCAGGCCCCCTACAGGGGGGAACACCGGGGAGCTGTTTTTT
TRBV7-9	once	TRBJ2-7	-	CASSLRGASPSYEQYF	TGTGCCAGCAGCTTACGGGGTGCATCTCCTTCCTACGAGCAGTACTTC
TRBV6-1	-	TRBJ1-4	-	CAIDVSANEKLFF	TGTGCCATCGACGTTAGCGCTAATGAAAAACTGTTTTTT
TRBV18	-	TRBJ2-7	TRBD2	CASSPGRDSGRSEQYF	TGTGCCAGCTCACCCGGTCGGGATAGCGGGAGAAGCGAGCAGTACTTC
TRBV2	once	TRBJ2-1	-	CASGGGGVPGRYNEQFF	TGTGCCAGCGGAGGGGGGGGCGTCCCGGGTCGGTACAATGAGCAGTTCTTC
TRBV9	-	TRBJ2-1	TRBD2	CASSVVVSGRLYEQFF	TGTGCCAGCAGCGTAGTCGTTAGCGGGAGATTATATGAGCAGTTCTTC
TRBV4-2	-	TRBJ2-7	-	CASSQVQGSSYEQYF	TGTGCCAGCAGCCAAGTCCAGGGGAGCTCCTACGAGCAGTACTTC
TRBV30	-	TRBJ2-2	TRBD1	CALDRTGELFF	TGTGCCTTGGACAGGACCGGGGAGCTGTTTTTT
TRBV7-8	-	TRBJ1-1	-	CASSLLMNTEAFF	TGTGCCAGCAGCCTTCTAATGAACACTGAAGCTTTCTTT
TRBV28	-	TRBJ1-5	-	CASNYRANQPQHF	TGTGCCAGCAACTACAGGGCAAATCAGCCCCAGCATTTT
TRBV30	-	TRBJ1-1	-	CAWTEGNGKAEAFF	TGTGCCTGGACCGAGGGTAATGGCAAAGCTGAAGCTTTCTTT
TRBV27	-	TRBJ1-4	-	CASKGLATNEKLFF	TGTGCCAGCAAGGGACTCGCAACTAATGAAAAACTGTTTTTT
TRBV6-1	-	TRBJ2-1	TRBD1	CASSDQGAAYNEQFF	TGTGCCAGCAGTGATCAGGGGGCGGCGTACAATGAGCAGTTCTTC
TRBV5-6	-	TRBJ1-2	TRBD1	CASSYTGVAYGYTF	TGTGCCAGCAGCTATACAGGGGTTGCCTATGGCTACACCTTC
TRBV30	-	TRBJ1-1	-	CAWSQGSGTEAFF	TGTGCCTGGAGTCAGGGGTCGGGCACTGAAGCTTTCTTT
TRBV5-1	-	TRBJ2-7	TRBD2	CASSLGLAGPYEQYF	TGCGCCAGCAGCCTGGGACTAGCGGGGCCCTACGAGCAGTACTTC
TRBV6-6	few	TRBJ1-3	-	CASSFNGGFSGNTIYF	TGTGCCAGCAGTTTTAACGGCGGGTTCTCTGGAAACACCATATATTTT
TRBV5-6	-	TRBJ2-5	TRBD2	CASRGRGLAGQTQYF	TGTGCCAGCAGGGGGAGGGGACTAGCGGGACAGACCCAGTACTTC
TRBV15	-	TRBJ1-4	-	CATSREIAALTVGEKLFF	TGTGCCACCAGCAGAGAAATAGCCGCCTTAACGGTGGGTGAAAAACTGTTTTTT
TRBV6-1	-	TRBJ2-7	TRBD2	CASSLKAGESYEQYF	TGTGCCAGCAGCCTAAAAGCGGGGGAGTCCTACGAGCAGTACTTC
TRBV5-1	-	TRBJ2-1	TRBD2	CASSEGLAGGSSYNEQFF	TGCGCCAGCAGCGAGGGACTAGCGGGAGGCTCCTCCTACAATGAGCAGTTCTTC
TRBV21-1	-	TRBJ1-2	-	CASNDRGGGYTF	TGTGCCAGCAACGACAGGGGCGGCGGCTACACCTTC
TRBV19	-	TRBJ1-5	-	CASSIVANQPQHF	TGTGCCAGTAGTATAGTGGCCAATCAGCCCCAGCATTTT
TRBV9	-	TRBJ1-4	TRBD1	CASSSLQGGGEKLFF	TGTGCCAGCAGCTCCTTACAGGGGGGAGGTGAAAAACTGTTTTTT
TRBV7-9	once	TRBJ2-7	TRBD2	CASSLATSGSYEQYF	TGTGCCAGCAGCTTAGCCACTAGCGGGAGTTACGAGCAGTACTTC
TRBV9	-	TRBJ2-1	TRBD1	CASSSGTGVGEQFF	TGTGCCAGCAGCTCCGGGACAGGGGTGGGAGAGCAGTTCTTC
TRBV6-4	-	TRBJ2-3	TRBD2	CASSLTSGGTDTQYF	TGTGCCAGCTCCTTAACTAGCGGGGGCACAGATACGCAGTATTTT